The 31 T cell receptor beta chains reported below all come from one sample, sequenced in a study of blood T cell repertoires in COVID-19. The method was immunoSEQ multiplex PCR; TCRdb's version includes in-frame clones alone and lacks a portion of them. The sample lists about 70,000 clones, over 85% occurring once. Sequences were obtained from peripheral blood. The origin of the receptors is a man between 60 and 70 years old with acute or convalescent COVID-19.

This rearrangement joins TRBV5-1 to TRBJ1-1; D remains ambiguous. The V end lost 0 bases, the J end lost 11 bases, and 11 bases lay between the germline ends. This CDR3 spans 12 amino acids. Germline V CDR1 and CDR2: SGHRS, YFSETQ. DNA for the CDR3: TGCGCCAGCAGCTTGGCCGTCGGTACGGCTTTCTTT. It is translated as CASSLAVGTAFF. Using reference TRBV5-1 and TRBJ1-1 for the parts outside the CDR3, the full variable domain is KAGVTQTPRYLIKTRGQQVTLSCSPISGHRSVSWYQQTPGQGLQFLFEYFSETQRNKGNFPGRFSGRQFSNSRSEMNVSTLELGDSALYLCASSLAVGTAFFGQGTRLTVV.

The V and J genes are TRBV30 and TRBJ2-5, with TRBD2 matching 13 bases. The V gene end was trimmed by 0 bases and the J gene end by 5 bases; junction bases not matched to a gene: 6. CDR1 is GTSNPN, CDR2 SVGIG, per germline (reference sequence). This CDR3 comprises 16 residues. CDR3 sequence (DNA): TGTGCCTGGAGTGTACTAGCGGGGGGGCTTTCGGAGACCCAGTACTTC. Translating it yields CAWSVLAGGLSETQYF.

The chain combines TRBV7-9 with TRBJ1-1; the D is unclear. Germline V gives CDR1 SEHNR, CDR2 FQNEAQ (reference sequence). The CDR3 is 13 amino acids. Trimming left V 5 bases short and J 5 bases short, with 12 bases between. Here the CDR3 DNA reads TGTGCCAGCAGCCCCGGTGGAGGGACTGAAGCTTTCTTT. Residues: CASSPGGGTEAFF.

The chain carries TRBV7-3 and TRBJ2-1; 11 nucleotides match TRBD1. V was pared by 0 bases and J by 7 bases, with 2 bases of the junction left unmatched. Germline-derived CDR1 and CDR2 are SGHTA and FQGTGA. The CDR3 totals 15 residues. DNA of the CDR3: TGTGCCAGCAGCTTAACGGGACAGGGGGGAAATGAGCAGTTCTTC. Amino acids: CASSLTGQGGNEQFF.

The chain couples TRBV5-1 to TRBJ1-2; 10 positions match TRBD1. V was clipped by 0 bases and J by 8 bases; unmatched bases: 7. Germline-derived CDR1 and CDR2 are SGHRS and YFSETQ. The CDR3 extends over 15 amino acids. The CDR3 nucleotides are TGCGCCAGCAGCTTGGAGGGACAGGGGTATCCCGGCTACACCTTC. This encodes CASSLEGQGYPGYTF. Full variable domain (rest looked up from reference TRBV5-1 and TRBJ1-2): KAGVTQTPRYLIKTRGQQVTLSCSPISGHRSVSWYQQTPGQGLQFLFEYFSETQRNKGNFPGRFSGRQFSNSRSEMNVSTLELGDSALYLCASSLEGQGYPGYTFGSGTRLTVV.

The V and J genes are TRBV5-8 and TRBJ2-2, with D hard to call. The CDR3 sequence is 13 residues long. Germline V lookup: CDR1 SGHTS, CDR2 YDEGEE. V was cut by 1 base and J by 7 bases, with 8 bases left in between. The CDR3 nucleotides read TGTGCCAGCAGCTTGACTGAGTACGGGGAGCTGTTTTTT. Translation gives CASSLTEYGELFF.

The chain has TRBV7-9 and TRBJ1-4; 7 bases fit TRBD1. The V segment lost 4 bases and the J segment 0 bases; nucleotides outside the gene matches: 5. From germline, CDR1 is SEHNR and CDR2 FQNEAQ (reference sequence). The CDR3 loop spans 16 amino acids. CDR3 nucleotide sequence: TGTGCCAGCAGCTACCGGGACAGTGCAACTAATGAAAAACTGTTTTTT. Protein sequence: CASSYRDSATNEKLFF.

The chain couples TRBV11-2 to TRBJ1-1; D gene uncertain. This CDR3 is built from 15 residues. CDR1 SGHAT and CDR2 FQNNGV come from the germline V gene. The ends were cut back, 3 bases at V and 0 bases at J, with 11 bases in the middle. CDR3 in amino acids: CASSFAIGMNTEAFF. In DNA form, the CDR3 reads TGTGCCAGCAGCTTTGCGATCGGGATGAACACTGAAGCTTTCTTT.

The genes are TRBV27 and TRBJ1-6, with TRBD1 matching 10 bases. Germline V gene lookup returns CDR1 MNHEY and CDR2 SMNVEV (reference sequence). Trimming took 2 bases from V and 9 from J; bases not matched to a gene: 7. The CDR3 has 16 residues. The CDR3 reads CASSLGDRGLVSPLHF. The DNA for the CDR3 is TGTGCCAGCAGTTTAGGCGACAGGGGGCTGGTTTCACCCCTCCACTTT.

V and J are TRBV19 and TRBJ2-1, with D possibly being TRBD1 (6 bases). Trimming removed 3 bases at V and 3 bases at J, with 18 bases between. Germline V gives CDR1 LNHDA, CDR2 SQIVND (reference sequence). This CDR3 is built from 17 residues. CDR3 in amino acids: CASSMRRFGDNYNEQFF. The CDR3 bases are TGTGCCAGTAGTATGCGAAGGTTTGGGGACAACTACAATGAGCAGTTCTTC.

J is TRBJ1-5 and V is TRBV2, with D tentatively TRBD1 (5 bases). Deletions cut 7 bases from V and 0 bases from J, with 10 bases between. CDR1 is SNHLY, CDR2 FYNNEI, per germline. The CDR3 sequence is 14 residues long. The CDR3 reads CASKDSYSNQPQHF. Written as DNA, the CDR3 is TGTGCCAGCAAAGACAGCTATAGCAATCAGCCCCAGCATTTT.

V usage is TRBV9 and J usage is TRBJ2-1; 7 nucleotides agree with TRBD2. V shed 4 bases and J 0 bases; nucleotides not matched to a gene: 7. The V gene's germline CDR1 is SGDLS and CDR2 YYNGEE. The CDR3 totals 16 residues. The CDR3 coding sequence is TGTGCCAGCAGCTTTCGCGGGAGTTCCTCCTACAATGAGCAGTTCTTC. Translation: CASSFRGSSSYNEQFF.

This CDR3 is CASSLGGGALSRKYF. CDR3 in DNA: TGCGCCAGCAGCTTGGGTGGGGGGGCCCTCTCGCGAAAGTACTTC. The chain has TRBV5-1 and TRBJ2-7, with D tentatively TRBD2 (7 bases). Trimming left V 0 bases short and J 11 bases short, with 21 bases between. CDR1 SGHRS and CDR2 YFSETQ come from the germline V gene. The CDR3 contains 15 residues.

The chain links TRBV6-5 to TRBJ1-1, with 7 bases aligning to TRBD1. Germline V CDR1 and CDR2: MNHEY, SVGAGI. The CDR3 is 14 residues long. The V gene end was trimmed by 4 bases and the J gene end by 7 bases; junction bases not matched to a gene: 9. The CDR3 loop reads CASSLDRVSSEAFF. In DNA, the CDR3 is TGTGCCAGCAGTTTAGACAGGGTATCTAGTGAAGCTTTCTTT.

V usage is TRBV21-1 and J usage is TRBJ1-1; TRBD1, the table's D call, was not compared with the DNA. TRBV21-1 has pseudogene status. The length of the CDR3 is 18 residues. DNA of the CDR3: TGTGCCAGCAGCAAAACCACTGAACGGGGCAGGGGGAACACTGAAGCTTTCTTT. Protein sequence: CASSKTTERGRGNTEAFF.

As regards this clone: With a much larger clone just one base away, this may be a read error. The sample has other DNA sequences that encode this CDR3 too. This chain uses TRBV19 with TRBJ2-2; D may be TRBD1 (6 bases). Per germline, CDR1 LNHDA and CDR2 SQIVND (reference sequence). The CDR3 loop spans 14 amino acids. CDR3 nucleotide sequence: TGTGCCACCCGTAGAAATACAGGGTTCGGGGAGTTGTTTTTT. Translating gives CATRRNTGFGELFF.

The V call is TRBV3-1 (or the pseudogene TRBV3-2), the J call TRBJ1-1, with D perhaps matching TRBD1 (5 bases). The CDR3 runs to 15 residues. The germline gives CDR1 LGHDT, CDR2 YNNKEL (reference sequence). The V and J ends lost 1 base and 5 bases respectively, with 14 bases between them. The CDR3 here is CASSQVPGGRTEAFF. The CDR3 DNA follows: TGTGCCAGCAGCCAAGTACCGGGGGGTCGAACTGAAGCTTTCTTT.

This chain connects TRBV18 to TRBJ1-1; tentative D call: TRBD1 (5 bases). CDR3 length equals 11 residues. V was pared by 6 bases and J by 8 bases, with 10 bases between. Germline CDR1 and CDR2: KGHSH and LQKENI. The DNA for the CDR3 is TGTGCCAGCTCGCGGGACCTAGAAGCTTTCTTT. Translating gives CASSRDLEAFF.

V gene TRBV29-1 combines with J gene TRBJ2-3, with a tentative D call TRBD2 (6 bases). Looked up from germline, CDR1 is SQVTM and CDR2 is ANQGSEA. The CDR3 length is 13 residues. Trimming took off 6 bases at V and 4 bases at J, with 14 bases between the two ends. CDR3 sequence reads: CSVALTGADTQYF. CDR3 DNA sequence: TGCAGCGTAGCCCTTACGGGGGCAGATACGCAGTATTTT.

DNA for the CDR3: TGTGCCAGCAGTCAAGACACCGCGGCTTTCTTT. Its protein is CASSQDTAAFF. The genes are TRBV6-6 and TRBJ1-1; D uncertain. CDR3 length equals 11 residues. Trimming left V 5 bases short and J 11 bases short, with 12 bases between. The germline V gene encodes CDR1 MNHNY and CDR2 SVGAGI (reference sequence).

The J gene is TRBJ1-1, the V gene TRBV5-1; D possibly corresponds to TRBD1 (5 bases). The V end lost 4 bases, the J end lost 5 bases, and 6 bases lay between the germline ends. Germline CDR1 reads SGHRS; CDR2 reads YFSETQ. This CDR3 is 11 amino acids long. Here the CDR3 reads CASSDRTEAFF. The CDR3, as DNA: TGCGCCAGCAGCGACAGAACTGAAGCTTTCTTT.

J is TRBJ2-2 and V is TRBV9; 8 bases fit TRBD2. CDR1 and CDR2 (germline): SGDLS, YYNGEE. Trimming took 8 bases from V and 3 from J; bases not matched to a gene: 12. The CDR3 extends over 16 amino acids. The CDR3 reads CARPGRAARDTGELFF. The DNA of the CDR3 is TGTGCCAGGCCCGGGAGGGCCGCCCGGGACACCGGGGAGCTGTTTTTT.

The V call is TRBV4-1, the J call TRBJ2-7; D is uncertain. Germline lookup yields CDR1 MGHRA and CDR2 YSYEKL. The CDR3 sequence is 17 residues long. The V end was cut by 1 base, the J end by 0 bases, with 16 bases between. The CDR3 DNA reads TGCGCCAGCAGCCAAGGAGGAGAGACGGTGAGCTCCTACGAGCAGTACTTC. This encodes CASSQGGETVSSYEQYF.

The CDR3 nucleotides read TGTGCCAGCAGTTACGGGGGACAAGGTGGCTACACCTTC. As protein: CASSYGGQGGYTF. The genes are TRBV6-5 and TRBJ1-2; tentatively, D is TRBD1 (6 bases). Germline V CDR1 and CDR2: MNHEY, SVGAGI. Trimming shortened V by 2 bases and J by 7 bases, and 11 bases separated the two germline ends. The CDR3 spans 13 residues.

The chain employs TRBV30 and TRBJ1-6; 7 nucleotides agree with TRBD1. Germline loops: CDR1 GTSNPN, CDR2 SVGIG (reference sequence). This CDR3 comprises 15 residues. V was clipped by 1 base and J by 7 bases; unmatched bases: 7. The CDR3 reads CAWSETGRANSPLHF. For the CDR3, the DNA is TGTGCCTGGAGTGAGACAGGGCGAGCAAATTCACCCCTCCACTTT.

V gene TRBV2 combines with J gene TRBJ1-2; perhaps TRBD1 as D (6 bases). V lost 6 bases and J 9 bases, leaving 11 bases between the germline ends. There are 11 residues in the CDR3. CDR1 SNHLY and CDR2 FYNNEI come from the germline V gene. The CDR3: CASSQDRSYTF. CDR3 DNA sequence: TGTGCCAGCAGCCAAGACAGGAGCTACACCTTC. The variable domain in full, with the rest retrieved from reference TRBV2 and TRBJ1-2, is EPEVTQTPSHQVTQMGQEVILRCVPISNHLYFYWYRQILGQKVEFLVSFYNNEISEKSEIFDDQFSVERPDGSNFTLKIRSTKLEDSAMYFCASSQDRSYTFGSGTRLTVV.

Only one count was recorded for this clone. This chain joins TRBV29-1 and TRBJ2-1; D ambiguous. V shed 7 bases and J shed 0 bases, with 19 bases lying between them. CDR3 length: 16 residues. Germline loops: CDR1 SQVTM, CDR2 ANQGSEA. The CDR3 DNA is TGCAGCGCCCCCCTCGCTCTCGCTAGCTCCTACAATGAGCAGTTCTTC. It specifies CSAPLALASSYNEQFF.

The genes are TRBV2 and TRBJ1-3; no definite D call. The germline CDR1 and CDR2 sequences are SNHLY and FYNNEI. The CDR3 contains 14 residues. V was shortened by 5 bases and J by 0 bases, with 8 bases between the two germline ends. DNA for the CDR3: TGTGCCAGCAGTAGAACAAGCTCTGGAAACACCATATATTTT. Amino acid sequence: CASSRTSSGNTIYF.

V and J are TRBV9 and TRBJ1-2; tentatively, D is TRBD1 (5 bases). CDR1 and CDR2 from the germline V gene are SGDLS and YYNGEE. The V end lost 1 base, the J end lost 3 bases, and 7 bases lay between the germline ends. CDR3 length: 13 amino acids. The CDR3 DNA reads TGTGCCAGCAGCGTACAGGGCTACTATGGCTACACCTTC. Translating gives CASSVQGYYGYTF.

The CDR3 region has the DNA TGTGCCAGCACTGGGGTGGGGAGGGGCGGCACCGGGGAGCTGTTTTTT. It is translated as CASTGVGRGGTGELFF. The chain joins TRBV2 to TRBJ2-2; 7 nucleotides agree with TRBD2. Germline-derived CDR1 and CDR2 are SNHLY and FYNNEI. This CDR3 spans 16 amino acids. Trimming took 7 bases from V and 4 from J; bases not matched to a gene: 12.

The chain couples TRBV5-6 to TRBJ1-1; 11 positions match TRBD1. This CDR3 has 15 amino acids. With V trimmed by 4 bases and J by 5 bases, 7 bases remained unmatched. CDR1 is SGHDT, CDR2 YYEEEE, per germline. CDR3 region: CASSDQGQGGTEAFF. Here the CDR3 DNA reads TGTGCCAGCAGCGACCAGGGACAGGGGGGTACTGAAGCTTTCTTT.